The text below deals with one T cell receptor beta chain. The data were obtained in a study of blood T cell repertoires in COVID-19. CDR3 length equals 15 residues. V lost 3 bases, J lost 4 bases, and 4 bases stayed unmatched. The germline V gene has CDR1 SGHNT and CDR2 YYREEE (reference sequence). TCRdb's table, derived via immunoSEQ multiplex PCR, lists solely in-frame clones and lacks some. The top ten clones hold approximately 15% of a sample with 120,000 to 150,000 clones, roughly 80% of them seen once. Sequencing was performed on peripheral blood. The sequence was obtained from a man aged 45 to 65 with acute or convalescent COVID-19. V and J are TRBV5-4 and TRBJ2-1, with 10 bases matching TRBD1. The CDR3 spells CASSSGQGGYNEQFF. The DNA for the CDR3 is TGTGCCAGCAGCTCCGGACAGGGGGGGTACAATGAGCAGTTCTTC.